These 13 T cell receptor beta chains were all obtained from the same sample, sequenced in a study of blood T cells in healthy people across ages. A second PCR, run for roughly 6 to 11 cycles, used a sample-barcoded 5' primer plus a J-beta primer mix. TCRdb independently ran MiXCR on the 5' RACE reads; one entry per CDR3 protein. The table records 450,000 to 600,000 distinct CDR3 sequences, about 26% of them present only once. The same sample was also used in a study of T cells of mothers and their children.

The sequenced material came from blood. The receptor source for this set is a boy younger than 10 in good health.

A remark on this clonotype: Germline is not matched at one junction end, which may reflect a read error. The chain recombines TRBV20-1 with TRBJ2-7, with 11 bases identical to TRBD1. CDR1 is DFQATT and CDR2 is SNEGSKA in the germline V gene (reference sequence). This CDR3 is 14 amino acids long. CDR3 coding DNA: TGCAGTGCCAGAGGGGACAGGGGGTACTACGAGCAGTACTTC. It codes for CSARGDRGYYEQYF.

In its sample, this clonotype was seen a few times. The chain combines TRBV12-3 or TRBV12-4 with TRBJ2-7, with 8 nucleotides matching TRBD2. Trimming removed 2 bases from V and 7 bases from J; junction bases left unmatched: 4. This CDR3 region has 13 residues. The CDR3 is CASSLTASGEQYF. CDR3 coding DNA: TGTGCCAGCAGTTTAACGGCTAGCGGGGAGCAGTACTTC.

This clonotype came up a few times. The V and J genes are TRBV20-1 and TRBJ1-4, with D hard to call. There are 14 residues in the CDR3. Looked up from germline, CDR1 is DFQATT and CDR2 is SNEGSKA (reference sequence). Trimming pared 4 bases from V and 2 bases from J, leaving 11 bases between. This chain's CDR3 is CSAKDIPTNEKLFF. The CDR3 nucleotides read TGCAGTGCTAAAGACATCCCCACTAATGAAAAACTGTTTTTT.

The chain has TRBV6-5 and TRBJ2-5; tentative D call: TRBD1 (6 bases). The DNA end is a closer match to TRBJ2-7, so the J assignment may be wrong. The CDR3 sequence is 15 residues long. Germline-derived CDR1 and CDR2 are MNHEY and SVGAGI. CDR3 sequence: CASSMMGQTLGEQYF. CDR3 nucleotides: TGTGCCAGCAGCATGATGGGACAAACCCTGGGCGAGCAGTACTTC.

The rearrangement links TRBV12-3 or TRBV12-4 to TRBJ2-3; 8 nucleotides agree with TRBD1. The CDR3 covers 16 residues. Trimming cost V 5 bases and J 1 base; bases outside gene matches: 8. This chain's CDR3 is CASSAPDRGGTDTQYF. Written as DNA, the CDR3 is TGTGCCAGCAGTGCCCCTGACAGGGGCGGCACAGATACGCAGTATTTT.

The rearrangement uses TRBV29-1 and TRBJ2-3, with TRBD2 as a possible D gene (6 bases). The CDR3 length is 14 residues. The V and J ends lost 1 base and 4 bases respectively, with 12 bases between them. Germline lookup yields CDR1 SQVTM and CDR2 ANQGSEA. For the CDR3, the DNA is TGCAGCGTTGAAGTGATCGGGAGCGCAGATACGCAGTATTTT. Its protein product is CSVEVIGSADTQYF.

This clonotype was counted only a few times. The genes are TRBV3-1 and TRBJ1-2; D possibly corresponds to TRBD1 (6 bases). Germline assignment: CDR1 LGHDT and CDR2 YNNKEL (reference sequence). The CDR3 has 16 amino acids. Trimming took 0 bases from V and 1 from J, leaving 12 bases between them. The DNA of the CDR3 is TGTGCCAGCAGCCAAGATGGAGCGACAGGTAACTATGGCTACACCTTC. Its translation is CASSQDGATGNYGYTF.

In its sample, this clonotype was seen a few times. CDR3: CASSLGAPTYEQYF. As DNA, the CDR3 is TGTGCCAGCAGTTTGGGGGCCCCGACTTACGAGCAGTACTTC. This chain links TRBV12-3 or TRBV12-4 with TRBJ2-7; a possible D gene is TRBD1 (6 bases). The germline V and J ends were trimmed by 3 bases and 4 bases, with 13 bases remaining between them. This CDR3 has 14 amino acids.

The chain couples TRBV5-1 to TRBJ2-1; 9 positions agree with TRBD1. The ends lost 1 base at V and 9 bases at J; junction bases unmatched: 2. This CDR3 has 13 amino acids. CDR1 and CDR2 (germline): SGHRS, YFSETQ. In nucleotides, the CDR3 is TGCGCCAGCAGCTTGACAGGGGGCATTGAGCAGTTCTTC. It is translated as CASSLTGGIEQFF.

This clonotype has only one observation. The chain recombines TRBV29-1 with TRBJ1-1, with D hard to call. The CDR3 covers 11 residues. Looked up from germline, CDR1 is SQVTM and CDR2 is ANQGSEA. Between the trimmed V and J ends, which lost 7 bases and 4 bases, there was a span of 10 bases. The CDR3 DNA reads TGCAGCGCCGTTGCTTCCACTGAAGCTTTCTTT. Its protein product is CSAVASTEAFF.

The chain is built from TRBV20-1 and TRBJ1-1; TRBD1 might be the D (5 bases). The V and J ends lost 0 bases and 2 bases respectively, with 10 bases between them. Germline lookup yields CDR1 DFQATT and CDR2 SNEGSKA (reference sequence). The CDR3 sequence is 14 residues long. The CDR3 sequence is CSARDWQGNTEAFF. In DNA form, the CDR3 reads TGCAGTGCTAGAGATTGGCAGGGAAACACTGAAGCTTTCTTT.

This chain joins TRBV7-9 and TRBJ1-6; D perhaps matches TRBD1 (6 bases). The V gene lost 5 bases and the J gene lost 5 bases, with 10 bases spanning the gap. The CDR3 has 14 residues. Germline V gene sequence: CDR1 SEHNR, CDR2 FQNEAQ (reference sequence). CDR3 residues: CASSPGQHNSPLHF. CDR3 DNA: TGTGCCAGCAGCCCGGGACAACATAATTCACCCCTCCACTTT. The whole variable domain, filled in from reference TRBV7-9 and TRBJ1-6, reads DTGVSQNPRHKITKRGQNVTFRCDPISEHNRLYWYRQTLGQGPEFLTYFQNEAQLEKSRLLSDRFSAERPKGSFSTLEIQRTEQGDSAMYLCASSPGQHNSPLHFGNGTRLTVT.

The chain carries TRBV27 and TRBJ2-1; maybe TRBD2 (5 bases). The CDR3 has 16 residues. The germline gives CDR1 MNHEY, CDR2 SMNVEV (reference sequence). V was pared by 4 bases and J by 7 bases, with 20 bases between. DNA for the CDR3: TGTGCCAGCAGTTCCCATTCCAGCGGCATAGGAAATGAGCAGTTCTTC. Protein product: CASSSHSSGIGNEQFF.